One sample yielded the 6 T cell receptor beta chains listed below, sequenced in a study of blood T cell repertoires in COVID-19. The assay was immunoSEQ multiplex PCR, and TCRdb's table has in-frame clones only and misses some. This sample has roughly 310,000 clones; roughly nine tenths occur once, and the top ten carry approximately 2.5%. The source material was PBMCs or T cells enriched from blood (not recorded which). These receptors were taken from a man in his sixties who had recovered from COVID-19.

The genes are TRBV3-1 (or the pseudogene TRBV3-2) and TRBJ1-6; the D is unclear. With 1 base removed from V and 6 bases from J, the gap between germline ends came to 10 bases. Germline lookup yields CDR1 LGHDT and CDR2 YNNKEL (reference sequence). This CDR3 contains 15 residues. DNA for the CDR3: TGTGCCAGCAGCCAAGGAACGCCGGGTAATTCACCCCTCCACTTT. It is translated as CASSQGTPGNSPLHF.

As DNA, the CDR3 is TGTGCCAGCTCCGAAGGGGTTTCTACTCGAGCCAAAAACATTCAGTACTTC. Translating gives CASSEGVSTRAKNIQYF. The chain has TRBV18 and TRBJ2-4; the D gene is possibly TRBD1 (5 bases). The germline gives CDR1 KGHSH, CDR2 LQKENI. This CDR3 is built from 17 residues. Trimming took off 6 bases at V and 0 bases at J, with 18 bases between the two ends.

The chain is built from TRBV7-9 and TRBJ1-4, with 7 bases that match TRBD1. Germline-derived CDR1 and CDR2 are SEHNR and FQNEAQ (reference sequence). After removal of 1 base from V and 4 bases from J, the junction contained 6 bases not matched to a gene. CDR3 length: 16 residues. The CDR3 DNA reads as TGTGCCAGCAGCTTAGGAGTCGGGACAGTTAATGAAAAACTGTTTTTT. Amino acids: CASSLGVGTVNEKLFF.

This chain joins TRBV29-1 and TRBJ1-1; a weak D match, TRBD1 (5 bases). Germline V lookup: CDR1 SQVTM, CDR2 ANQGSEA. Trimming removed 0 bases at V and 4 bases at J, with 21 bases between. The CDR3 has 17 residues. CDR3 bases: TGCAGCGTTGAAGAGACAACCCTCGGGAGGGGACGCACTGAAGCTTTCTTT. Translated, it gives CSVEETTLGRGRTEAFF.

The J gene is TRBJ1-6, the V gene TRBV5-6; TRBD1 might be the D (6 bases). Trimming shortened V by 0 bases and J by 2 bases, and 12 bases separated the two germline ends. Germline CDR1 is SGHDT and CDR2 is YYEEEE. This CDR3 is 17 amino acids long. In DNA, the CDR3 is TGTGCCAGCAGCTTGGTGGTAGGGGGAACCTATAATTCACCCCTCCACTTT. Translated, it gives CASSLVVGGTYNSPLHF. Together with reference TRBV5-6 and TRBJ1-6, the CDR3 gives the full variable domain: DAGVTQSPTHLIKTRGQQVTLRCSPKSGHDTVSWYQQALGQGPQFIFQYYEEEERQRGNFPDRFSGHQFPNYSSELNVNALLLGDSALYLCASSLVVGGTYNSPLHFGNGTRLTVT.

V gene TRBV6-4 combines with J gene TRBJ2-6; D ambiguous. Looked up from germline, CDR1 is MRHNA and CDR2 is SNTAGT. V lost 8 bases and J 0 bases, leaving 11 bases between the germline ends. The CDR3 sequence is 15 residues long. In DNA form, the CDR3 reads TGTGCCAGCGCTAGAGACTCCTCTGGGGCCAACGTCCTGACTTTC. This gives the protein CASARDSSGANVLTF.